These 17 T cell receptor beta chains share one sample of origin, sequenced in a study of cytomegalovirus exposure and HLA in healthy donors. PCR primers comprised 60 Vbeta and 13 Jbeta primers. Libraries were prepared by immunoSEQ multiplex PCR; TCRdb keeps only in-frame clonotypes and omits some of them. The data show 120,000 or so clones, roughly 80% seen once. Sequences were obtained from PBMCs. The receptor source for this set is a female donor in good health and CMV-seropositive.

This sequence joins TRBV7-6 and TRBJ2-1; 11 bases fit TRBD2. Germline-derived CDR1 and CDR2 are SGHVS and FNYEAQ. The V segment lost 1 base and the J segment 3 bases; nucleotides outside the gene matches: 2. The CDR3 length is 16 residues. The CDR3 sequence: CASSLVSGGGYNEQFF. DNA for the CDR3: TGTGCCAGCAGCTTAGTTAGCGGGGGGGGCTACAATGAGCAGTTCTTC.

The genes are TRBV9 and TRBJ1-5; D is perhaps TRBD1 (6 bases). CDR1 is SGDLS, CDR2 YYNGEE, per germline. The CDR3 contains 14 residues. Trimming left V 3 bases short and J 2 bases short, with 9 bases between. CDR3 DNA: TGTGCCAGCAGCGGACAGGCTGGCAATCAGCCCCAGCATTTT. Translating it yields CASSGQAGNQPQHF.

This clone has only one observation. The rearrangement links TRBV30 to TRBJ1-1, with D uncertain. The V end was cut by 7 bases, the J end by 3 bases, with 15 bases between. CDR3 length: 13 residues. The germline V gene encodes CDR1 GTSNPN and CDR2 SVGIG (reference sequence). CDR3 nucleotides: TGTGCCTACACCTTCTGGGAGGACACTGAAGCTTTCTTT. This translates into CAYTFWEDTEAFF.

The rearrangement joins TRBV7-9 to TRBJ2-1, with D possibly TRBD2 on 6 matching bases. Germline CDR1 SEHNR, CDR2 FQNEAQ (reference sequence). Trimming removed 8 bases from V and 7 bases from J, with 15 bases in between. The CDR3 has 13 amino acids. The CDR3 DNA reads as TGTGCCAGCTACGCGGGGCTTGGTAATGAGCAGTTCTTC. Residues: CASYAGLGNEQFF.

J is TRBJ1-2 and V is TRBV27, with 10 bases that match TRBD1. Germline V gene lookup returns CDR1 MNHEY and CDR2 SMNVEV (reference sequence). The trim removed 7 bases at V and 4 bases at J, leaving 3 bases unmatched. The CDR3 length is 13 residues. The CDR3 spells CASKTGGRYGYTF. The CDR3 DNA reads TGTGCCAGCAAGACAGGGGGCCGCTATGGCTACACCTTC.

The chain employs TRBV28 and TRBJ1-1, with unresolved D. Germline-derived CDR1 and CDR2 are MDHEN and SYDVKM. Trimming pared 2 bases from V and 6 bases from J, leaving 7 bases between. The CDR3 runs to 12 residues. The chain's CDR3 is CASSLGRPEAFF. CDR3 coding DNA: TGTGCCAGCAGTTTAGGCCGTCCTGAAGCTTTCTTT.

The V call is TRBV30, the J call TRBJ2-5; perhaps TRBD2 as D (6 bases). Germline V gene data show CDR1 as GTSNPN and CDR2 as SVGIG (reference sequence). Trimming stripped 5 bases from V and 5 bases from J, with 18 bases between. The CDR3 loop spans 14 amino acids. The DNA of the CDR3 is TGTGCCTGGGGGGGGATGGGCAGGGCGGAGACCCAGTACTTC. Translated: CAWGGMGRAETQYF.

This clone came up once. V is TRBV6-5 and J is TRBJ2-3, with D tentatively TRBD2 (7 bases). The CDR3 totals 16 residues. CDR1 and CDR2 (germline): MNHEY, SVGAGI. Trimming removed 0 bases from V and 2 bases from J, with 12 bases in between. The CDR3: CASSYSGGANTDTQYF. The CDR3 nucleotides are TGTGCCAGCAGTTACTCGGGGGGGGCCAACACAGATACGCAGTATTTT.

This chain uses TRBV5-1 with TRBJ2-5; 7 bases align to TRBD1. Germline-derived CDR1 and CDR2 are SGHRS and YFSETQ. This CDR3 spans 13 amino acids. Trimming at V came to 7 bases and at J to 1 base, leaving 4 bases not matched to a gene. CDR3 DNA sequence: TGCGCCAGCGCAGGGACAGTCCAAGAGACCCAGTACTTC. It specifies CASAGTVQETQYF.

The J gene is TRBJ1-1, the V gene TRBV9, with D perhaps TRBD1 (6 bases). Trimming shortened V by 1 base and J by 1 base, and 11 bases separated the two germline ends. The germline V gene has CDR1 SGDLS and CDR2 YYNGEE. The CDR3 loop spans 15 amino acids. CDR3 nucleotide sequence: TGTGCCAGCAGCGTAATAGGACAGTCGAACACTGAAGCTTTCTTT. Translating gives CASSVIGQSNTEAFF.

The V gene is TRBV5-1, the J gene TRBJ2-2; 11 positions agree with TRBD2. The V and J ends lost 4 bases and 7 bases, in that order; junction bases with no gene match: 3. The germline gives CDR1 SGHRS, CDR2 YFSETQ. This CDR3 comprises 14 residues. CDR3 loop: CASSHGLAGGELFF. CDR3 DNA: TGCGCCAGCAGCCACGGACTAGCGGGCGGGGAGCTGTTTTTT.

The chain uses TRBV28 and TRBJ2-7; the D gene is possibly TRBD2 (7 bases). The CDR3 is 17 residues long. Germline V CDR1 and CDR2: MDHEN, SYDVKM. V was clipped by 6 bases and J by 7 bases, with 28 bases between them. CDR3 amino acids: CASRTSRAGGLEGEQYF. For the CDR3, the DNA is TGTGCCAGCAGAACCTCCCGAGCCGGGGGGCTAGAAGGGGAGCAGTACTTC.

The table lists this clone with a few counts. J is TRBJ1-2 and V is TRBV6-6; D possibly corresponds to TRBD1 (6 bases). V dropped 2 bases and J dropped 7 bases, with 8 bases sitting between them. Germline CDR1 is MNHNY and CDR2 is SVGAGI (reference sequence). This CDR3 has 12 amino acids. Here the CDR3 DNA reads TGTGCCAGCAGTTACGGACAGCGTGGCTACACCTTC. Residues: CASSYGQRGYTF.

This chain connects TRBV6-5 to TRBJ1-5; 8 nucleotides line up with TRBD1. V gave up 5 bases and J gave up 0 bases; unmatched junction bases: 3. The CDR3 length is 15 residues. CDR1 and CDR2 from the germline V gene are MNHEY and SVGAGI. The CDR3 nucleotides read TGTGCCAGCAGTCGACAGGGGATTAGCAATCAGCCCCAGCATTTT. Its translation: CASSRQGISNQPQHF.

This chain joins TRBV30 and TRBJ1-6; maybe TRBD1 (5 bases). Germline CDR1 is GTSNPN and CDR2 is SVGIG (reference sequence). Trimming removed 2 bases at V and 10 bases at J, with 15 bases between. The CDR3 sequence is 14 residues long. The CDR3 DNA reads TGTGCCTGGAGTCCCCGGGGGGATGGCTCACCCCTCCACTTT. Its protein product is CAWSPRGDGSPLHF.

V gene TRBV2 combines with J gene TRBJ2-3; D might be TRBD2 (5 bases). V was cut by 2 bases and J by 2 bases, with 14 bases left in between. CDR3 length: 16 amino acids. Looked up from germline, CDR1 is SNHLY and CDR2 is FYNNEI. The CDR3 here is CASSEISGKPTDTQYF. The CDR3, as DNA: TGTGCCAGCAGTGAAATATCGGGGAAACCCACAGATACGCAGTATTTT.

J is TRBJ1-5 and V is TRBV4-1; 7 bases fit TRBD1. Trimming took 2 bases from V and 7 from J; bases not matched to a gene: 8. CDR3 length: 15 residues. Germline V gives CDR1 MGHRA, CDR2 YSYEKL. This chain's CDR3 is CASSQLDRDGQPQHF. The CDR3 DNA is TGCGCCAGCAGCCAATTAGACAGGGACGGGCAGCCCCAGCATTTT.